This T cell receptor (beta chain) was identified during a study of blood T cell repertoires in COVID-19. Germline CDR1 reads SGHVS; CDR2 reads FNYEAQ. V was shortened by 1 base and J by 5 bases, with 15 bases between the two germline ends. CDR3 length: 15 amino acids. Per the authors' pipeline: Counts of nucleated cells, estimated from reference gene primer amplification, were obtained. Sequencing was performed with immunoSEQ multiplex PCR; in TCRdb, only in-frame clones are kept and a portion is missing. D and trimming were read from the DNA, whereas the V and J calls and clone size are those reported in that table. Of about 100,000 clones listed, about nine tenths are singletons.

The rearrangement links TRBV7-6 to TRBJ2-7, with D perhaps matching TRBD2 (6 bases). The TCR sequence derives from a man aged 18 to 30 with COVID-19, enrolled during active disease. The sequencing sample was made of peripheral blood. The CDR3 reads CASSLGSGEVDEQYF. The CDR3 coding sequence is TGTGCCAGCAGCTTAGGTTCGGGAGAGGTTGACGAGCAGTACTTC.